This T cell receptor beta chain is from a study of blood T cell repertoires in COVID-19. Study-level background: Samples taken during acute and convalescent COVID-19 were collected in the United States, Italy and Spain. Sources were T cells, B-cell-depleted T cells, or PBMCs; the material itself was cDNA or gDNA.

CDR1 is LNHDA and CDR2 is SQIVND in the germline V gene (reference sequence). The CDR3 runs 13 residues. Trimming took 5 bases from V and 2 from J, leaving 9 bases between them. Original processing notes: Researchers report that nucleated cell counts were estimated from reference gene primer amplification. Assay: immunoSEQ multiplex PCR; the TCRdb copy retains only in-frame clones and omits some. The V and J calls and clone size come from that table; D and trimming were worked out from the DNA. Of roughly 250,000 clones in the sample, about 90% were seen once. The origin of this receptor is a man aged 55 to 70 who had recovered from COVID-19. V gene TRBV19 combines with J gene TRBJ1-2; D might be TRBD1 (5 bases). Sequenced: peripheral blood. The CDR3 spells CASSLGLNYGYTF. The CDR3 region has the DNA TGTGCCAGTAGTCTGGGACTCAACTATGGCTACACCTTC. The full variable domain, completed using reference TRBV19 and TRBJ1-2, is DGGITQSPKYLFRKEGQNVTLSCEQNLNHDAMYWYRQDPGQGLRLIYYSQIVNDFQKGDIAEGYSVSREKKESFPLTVTSAQKNPTAFYLCASSLGLNYGYTFGSGTRLTVV.